The 9 T cell receptor beta chains below all came from one sample that was sequenced in a study of technical replicates of blood from a few donors (dated by TCRdb to about 2017). The method was the immunoSEQ multiplex PCR assay. TCRdb mirrors the immuneACCESS table, restricted to in-frame sequences. Some clones are absent from its copies; in checked studies, under half trace to an unresolved V gene, and the reason for the others is unknown. This sample holds 100,000 or so clones; 90% to 97% were observed only once. Of the sample, roughly 0.33% falls within the top ten clones. The sample consisted of T cells isolated from PBMCs. The receptors here all came from a human donor in good health.

The rearrangement joins TRBV7-9 to TRBJ2-2, with TRBD1 as a possible D gene (6 bases). V dropped 8 bases and J dropped 5 bases, with 15 bases sitting between them. The CDR3 consists of 14 residues. Germline V gene lookup returns CDR1 SEHNR and CDR2 FQNEAQ (reference sequence). CDR3 region: CASRDTTLTGELFF. DNA for the CDR3: TGTGCCAGCCGGGACACAACTCTTACCGGGGAGCTGTTTTTT.

The V gene is TRBV11-2, the J gene TRBJ2-1; no reliable D call. Germline V gene lookup returns CDR1 SGHAT and CDR2 FQNNGV. This CDR3 region has 13 residues. V gave up 2 bases and J gave up 5 bases, with 7 bases separating them. The CDR3 sequence: CASSLSSNNEQFF. The CDR3 DNA sequence: TGTGCCAGCAGCTTAAGTAGCAACAATGAGCAGTTCTTC.

The V call is TRBV7-9, the J call TRBJ1-5, with a tentative D call TRBD1 (6 bases). V lost 2 bases and J 4 bases, leaving 9 bases between the germline ends. The V gene's germline CDR1 is SEHNR and CDR2 FQNEAQ (reference sequence). The CDR3 spans 14 residues. CDR3 in DNA: TGTGCCAGCAGCTTAACAGGGAATAATCAGCCCCAGCATTTT. Its protein product is CASSLTGNNQPQHF.

This clone came up once. The chain carries TRBV6-6 and TRBJ1-1; D call uncertain. Trimming pared 2 bases from V and 0 bases from J, leaving 7 bases between. CDR3 size: 14 residues. CDR1 is MNHNY, CDR2 SVGAGI, per germline (reference sequence). Written as DNA, the CDR3 is TGTGCCAGCAGTTACACAATGATGAACACTGAAGCTTTCTTT. It translates to CASSYTMMNTEAFF.

The V call is TRBV27, the J call TRBJ2-1; a weak D match, TRBD2 (6 bases). The germline V and J ends were trimmed by 6 bases and 1 base, with 13 bases remaining between them. This CDR3 is built from 15 residues. CDR1 and CDR2 from the germline V gene are MNHEY and SMNVEV (reference sequence). The CDR3 spells CASSTRGFSYNEQFF. For the CDR3, the DNA is TGTGCCAGCAGCACCCGGGGGTTTTCCTACAATGAGCAGTTCTTC.

The chain has TRBV7-3 and TRBJ1-1; 9 bases are a match to TRBD1. The CDR3 covers 14 residues. J gave up 7 bases and V 5 bases, and 8 bases lay outside the gene matches. The germline CDR1 and CDR2 sequences are SGHTA and FQGTGA. As DNA, the CDR3 is TGTGCCAGCAGCCCTACAGGGGGCGGCTTTGAAGCTTTCTTT. It yields the protein CASSPTGGGFEAFF.

This clone was observed a single time. This chain links TRBV19 with TRBJ2-2; possible D gene TRBD2, 6 bases. CDR3 length: 16 amino acids. Trimming cost V 5 bases and J 2 bases, with 15 bases left between them. CDR1 and CDR2 from the germline V gene are LNHDA and SQIVND (reference sequence). CDR3 protein: CASSPPGRGNTGELFF. CDR3 nucleotide sequence: TGTGCCAGTAGTCCACCCGGGAGAGGTAACACCGGGGAGCTGTTTTTT.

V is TRBV6-5 and J is TRBJ1-2, with D hard to call. V lost 8 bases and J 0 bases, leaving 10 bases between the germline ends. The CDR3 covers 13 residues. The V gene's germline CDR1 is MNHEY and CDR2 SVGAGI. Written as DNA, the CDR3 is TGTGCCAGCGCCCCGAAGCCTAACTATGGCTACACCTTC. As protein: CASAPKPNYGYTF.

The chain joins TRBV27 to TRBJ1-5, with D tentatively TRBD1 (5 bases). The CDR3 extends over 15 amino acids. CDR1 and CDR2 from the germline V gene are MNHEY and SMNVEV (reference sequence). Between the trimmed V and J ends, which lost 4 bases and 5 bases, there was a span of 15 bases. CDR3 in DNA: TGTGCCAGCAGTTCCGGGGCCGGGAGGGATCAGCCCCAGCATTTT. This translates into CASSSGAGRDQPQHF.